The source of this T cell receptor beta chain is a study of T cell responses to AZD1222 COVID-19 vaccine. General study results and limits: An increase in Spike-specific TCR breadth and depth was observed after two AZD1222 doses.

In the case of this clone: Antigen unknown.

Using immunoSEQ multiplex PCR, the repertoire was profiled, and TCRdb retains in-frame clones only, with some absent. The data show approximately 130,000 clones, approximately 80% seen once. This CDR3 contains 14 residues. In germline, CDR1 is SGDLS, CDR2 YYNGEE. V dropped 8 bases and J dropped 2 bases, with 14 bases sitting between them. The gene calls are TRBV9 and TRBJ1-3, with TRBD1 as a possible D gene (5 bases). This TCR was recovered from an adult who received the AZD1222 COVID-19 vaccine. The sample was peripheral blood, taken 28 days after the second AZD1222 dose. DNA for the CDR3: TGTGCCAGTCGAGGGGTTGAGACTGGAAACACCATATATTTT. It encodes CASRGVETGNTIYF.